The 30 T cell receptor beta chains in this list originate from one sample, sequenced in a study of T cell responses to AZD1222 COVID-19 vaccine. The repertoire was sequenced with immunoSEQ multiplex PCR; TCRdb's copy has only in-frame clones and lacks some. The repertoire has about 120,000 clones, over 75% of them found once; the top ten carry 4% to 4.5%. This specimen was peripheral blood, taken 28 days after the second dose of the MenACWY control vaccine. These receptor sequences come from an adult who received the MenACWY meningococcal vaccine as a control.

CDR3 DNA: TGTGCCAGCAGCTGGGCAATCAATGAGCAGTTCTTC. Translation gives CASSWAINEQFF. The chain carries TRBV5-8 and TRBJ2-1; D is uncertain. Trimming stripped 3 bases from V and 6 bases from J, with 7 bases between. This CDR3 is 12 amino acids long. Germline-derived CDR1 and CDR2 are SGHTS and YDEGEE.

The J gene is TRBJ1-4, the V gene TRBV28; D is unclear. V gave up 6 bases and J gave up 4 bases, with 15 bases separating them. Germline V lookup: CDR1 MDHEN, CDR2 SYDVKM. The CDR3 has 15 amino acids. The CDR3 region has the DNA TGTGCCAGCAGCCAAAGACGGCCTTATAATGAAAAACTGTTTTTT. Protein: CASSQRRPYNEKLFF.

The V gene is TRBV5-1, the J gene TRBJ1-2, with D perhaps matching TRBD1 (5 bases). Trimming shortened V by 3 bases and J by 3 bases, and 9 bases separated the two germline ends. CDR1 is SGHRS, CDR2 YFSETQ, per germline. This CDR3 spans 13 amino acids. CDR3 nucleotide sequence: TGCGCCAGCAGCTCCACAGGCTACTATGGCTACACCTTC. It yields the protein CASSSTGYYGYTF.

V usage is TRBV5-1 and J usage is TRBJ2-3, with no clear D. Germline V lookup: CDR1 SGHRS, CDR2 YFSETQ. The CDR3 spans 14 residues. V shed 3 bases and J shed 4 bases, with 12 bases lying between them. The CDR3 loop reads CASSSNPGADTQYF. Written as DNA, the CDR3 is TGCGCCAGCAGCTCGAATCCTGGCGCAGATACGCAGTATTTT. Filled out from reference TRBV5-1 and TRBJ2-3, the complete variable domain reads KAGVTQTPRYLIKTRGQQVTLSCSPISGHRSVSWYQQTPGQGLQFLFEYFSETQRNKGNFPGRFSGRQFSNSRSEMNVSTLELGDSALYLCASSSNPGADTQYFGPGTRLTVL.

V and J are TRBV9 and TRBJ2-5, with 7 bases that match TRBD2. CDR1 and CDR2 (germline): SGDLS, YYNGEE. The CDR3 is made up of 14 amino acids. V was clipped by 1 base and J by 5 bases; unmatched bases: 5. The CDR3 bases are TGTGCCAGCAGCGTAAATGTGGGGGGGGAGACCCAGTACTTC. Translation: CASSVNVGGETQYF.

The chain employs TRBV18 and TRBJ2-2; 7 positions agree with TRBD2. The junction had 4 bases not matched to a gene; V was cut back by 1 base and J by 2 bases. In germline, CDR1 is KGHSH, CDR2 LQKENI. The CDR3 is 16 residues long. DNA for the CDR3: TGTGCCAGCTCACCACTGGCTAGCGGAAACACCGGGGAGCTGTTTTTT. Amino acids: CASSPLASGNTGELFF. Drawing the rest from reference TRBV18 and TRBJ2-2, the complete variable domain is NAGVMQNPRHLVRRRGQEARLRCSPMKGHSHVYWYRQLPEEGLKFMVYLQKENIIDESGMPKERFSAEFPKEGPSILRIQQVVRGDSAAYFCASSPLASGNTGELFFGEGSRLTVL.

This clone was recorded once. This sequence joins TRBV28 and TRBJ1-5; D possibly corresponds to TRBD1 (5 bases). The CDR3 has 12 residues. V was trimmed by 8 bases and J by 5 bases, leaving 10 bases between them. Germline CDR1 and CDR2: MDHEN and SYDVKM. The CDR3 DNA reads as TGTGCCAGCCAGCCAGGGCATCAGCCCCAGCATTTT. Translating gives CASQPGHQPQHF.

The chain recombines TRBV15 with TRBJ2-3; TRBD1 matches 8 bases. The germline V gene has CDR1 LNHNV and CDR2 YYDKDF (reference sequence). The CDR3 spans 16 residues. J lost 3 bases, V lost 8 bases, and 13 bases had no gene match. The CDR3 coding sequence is TGTGCCACCGGGGGGCAGGGGAGGACAGGGACAGATACGCAGTATTTT. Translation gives CATGGQGRTGTDTQYF.

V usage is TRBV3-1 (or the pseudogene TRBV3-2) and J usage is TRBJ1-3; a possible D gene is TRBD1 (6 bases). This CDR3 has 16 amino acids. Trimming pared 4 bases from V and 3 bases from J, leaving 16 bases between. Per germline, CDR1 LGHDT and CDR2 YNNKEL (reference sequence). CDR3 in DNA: TGTGCCAGCAGCCCCCCCACACAGGGCTGTGGAAACACCATATATTTT. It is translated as CASSPPTQGCGNTIYF.

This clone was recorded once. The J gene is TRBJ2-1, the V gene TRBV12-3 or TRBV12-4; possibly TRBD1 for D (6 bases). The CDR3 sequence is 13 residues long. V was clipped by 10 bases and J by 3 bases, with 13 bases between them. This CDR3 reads CATKTGHYNEQFF. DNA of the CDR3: TGTGCCACCAAAACGGGACACTACAATGAGCAGTTCTTC.

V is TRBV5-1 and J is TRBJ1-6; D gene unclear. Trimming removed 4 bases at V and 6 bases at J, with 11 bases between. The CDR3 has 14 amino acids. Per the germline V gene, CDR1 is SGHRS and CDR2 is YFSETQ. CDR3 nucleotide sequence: TGCGCCAGCAGCCCGAGGATTGGTAATTCACCCCTCCACTTT. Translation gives CASSPRIGNSPLHF.

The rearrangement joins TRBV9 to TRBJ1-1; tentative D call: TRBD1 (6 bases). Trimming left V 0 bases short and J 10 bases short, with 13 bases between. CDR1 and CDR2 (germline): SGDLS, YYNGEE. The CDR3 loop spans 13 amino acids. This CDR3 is CASSVAGAGRAFF. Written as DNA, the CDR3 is TGTGCCAGCAGCGTAGCAGGGGCCGGGCGAGCTTTCTTT.

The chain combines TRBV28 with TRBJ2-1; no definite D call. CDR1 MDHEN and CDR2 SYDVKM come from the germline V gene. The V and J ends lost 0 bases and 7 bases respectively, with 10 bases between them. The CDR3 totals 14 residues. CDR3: CASSLWGHENEQFF. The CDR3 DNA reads TGTGCCAGCAGTTTATGGGGCCACGAAAATGAGCAGTTCTTC.

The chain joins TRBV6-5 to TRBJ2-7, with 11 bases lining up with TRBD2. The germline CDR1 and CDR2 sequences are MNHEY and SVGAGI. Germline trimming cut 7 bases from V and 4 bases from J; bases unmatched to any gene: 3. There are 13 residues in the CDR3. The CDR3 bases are TGTGCCAGCAAGACTAGCGGGAATTACGAGCAGTACTTC. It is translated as CASKTSGNYEQYF.

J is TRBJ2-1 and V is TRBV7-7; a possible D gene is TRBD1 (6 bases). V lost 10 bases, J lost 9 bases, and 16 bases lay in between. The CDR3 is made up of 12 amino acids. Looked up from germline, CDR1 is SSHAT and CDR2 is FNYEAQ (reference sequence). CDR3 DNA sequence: TGTGCCACCGAAGACAGGCTTGGTGAGCAGTTCTTC. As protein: CATEDRLGEQFF.

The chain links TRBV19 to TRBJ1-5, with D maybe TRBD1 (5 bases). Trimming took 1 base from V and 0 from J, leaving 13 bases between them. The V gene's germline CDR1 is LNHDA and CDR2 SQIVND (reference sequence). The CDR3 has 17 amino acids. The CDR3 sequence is CASSIGERQYSNQPQHF. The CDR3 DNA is TGTGCCAGTAGTATAGGGGAGAGACAGTATAGCAATCAGCCCCAGCATTTT.

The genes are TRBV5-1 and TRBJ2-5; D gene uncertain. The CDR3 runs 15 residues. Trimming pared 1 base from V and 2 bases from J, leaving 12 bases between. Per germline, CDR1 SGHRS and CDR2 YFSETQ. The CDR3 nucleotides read TGCGCCAGCAGCTTGACTTGGCCGGTTCAAGAGACCCAGTACTTC. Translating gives CASSLTWPVQETQYF.

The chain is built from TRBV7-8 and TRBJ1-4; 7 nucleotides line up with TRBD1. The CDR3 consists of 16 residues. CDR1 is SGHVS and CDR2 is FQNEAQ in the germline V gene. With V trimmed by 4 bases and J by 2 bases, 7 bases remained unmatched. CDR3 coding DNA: TGTGCCAGCAGCTCGACAGGGAGGTCGACTAATGAAAAACTGTTTTTT. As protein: CASSSTGRSTNEKLFF.

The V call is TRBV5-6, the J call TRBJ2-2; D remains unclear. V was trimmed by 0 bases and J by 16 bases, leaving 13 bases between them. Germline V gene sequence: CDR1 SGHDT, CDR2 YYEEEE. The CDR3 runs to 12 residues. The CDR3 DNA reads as TGTGCCAGCAGCTTGGTGGAGATAAGCTGGTTTTTT. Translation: CASSLVEISWFF.

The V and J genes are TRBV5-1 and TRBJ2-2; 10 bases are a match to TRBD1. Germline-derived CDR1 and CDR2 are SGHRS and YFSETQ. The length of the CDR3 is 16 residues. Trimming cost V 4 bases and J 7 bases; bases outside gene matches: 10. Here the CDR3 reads CASSTTGTGDGGELFF. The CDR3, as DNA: TGCGCCAGCAGCACAACCGGGACAGGGGACGGCGGGGAGCTGTTTTTT.

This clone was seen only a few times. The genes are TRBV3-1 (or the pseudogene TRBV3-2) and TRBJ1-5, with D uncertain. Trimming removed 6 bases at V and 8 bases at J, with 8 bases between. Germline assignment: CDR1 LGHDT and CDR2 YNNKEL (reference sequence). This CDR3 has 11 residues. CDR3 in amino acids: CASRRSKPQHF. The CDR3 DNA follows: TGTGCCAGCAGAAGATCTAAGCCCCAGCATTTT.

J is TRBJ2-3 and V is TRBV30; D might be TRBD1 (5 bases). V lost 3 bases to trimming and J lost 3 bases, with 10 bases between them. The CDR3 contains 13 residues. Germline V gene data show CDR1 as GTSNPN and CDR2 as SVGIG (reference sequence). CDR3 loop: CAWSRVNTDTQYF. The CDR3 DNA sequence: TGTGCCTGGAGCAGGGTTAATACAGATACGCAGTATTTT.

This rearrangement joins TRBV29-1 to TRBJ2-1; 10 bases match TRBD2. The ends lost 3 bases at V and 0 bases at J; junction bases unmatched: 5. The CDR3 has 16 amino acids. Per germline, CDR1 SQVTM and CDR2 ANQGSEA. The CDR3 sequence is CSVEPPSGGSYNEQFF. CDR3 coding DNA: TGCAGCGTTGAGCCACCTAGCGGGGGCTCCTACAATGAGCAGTTCTTC.

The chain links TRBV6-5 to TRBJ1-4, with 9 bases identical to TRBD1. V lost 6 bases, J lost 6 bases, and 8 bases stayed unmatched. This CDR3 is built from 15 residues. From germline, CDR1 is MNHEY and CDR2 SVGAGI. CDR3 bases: TGTGCCAGCAGGCTAGCGGGACAGGGTTATGAAAAACTGTTTTTT. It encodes CASRLAGQGYEKLFF.

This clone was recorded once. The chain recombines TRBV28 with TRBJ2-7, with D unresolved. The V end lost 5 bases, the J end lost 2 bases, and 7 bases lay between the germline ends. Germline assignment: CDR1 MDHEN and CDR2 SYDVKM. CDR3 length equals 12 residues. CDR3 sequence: CASSISPYEQYV. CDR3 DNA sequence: TGTGCCAGCAGTATAAGCCCCTACGAGCAGTACGTC.

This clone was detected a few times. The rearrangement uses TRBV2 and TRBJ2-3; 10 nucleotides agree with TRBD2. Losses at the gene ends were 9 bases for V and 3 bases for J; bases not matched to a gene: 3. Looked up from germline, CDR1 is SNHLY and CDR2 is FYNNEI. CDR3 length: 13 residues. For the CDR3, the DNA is TGTGCCAGATCTAGCGGGAGAACAGATACGCAGTATTTT. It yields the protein CARSSGRTDTQYF. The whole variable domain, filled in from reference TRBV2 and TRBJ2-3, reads EPEVTQTPSHQVTQMGQEVILRCVPISNHLYFYWYRQILGQKVEFLVSFYNNEISEKSEIFDDQFSVERPDGSNFTLKIRSTKLEDSAMYFCARSSGRTDTQYFGPGTRLTVL.

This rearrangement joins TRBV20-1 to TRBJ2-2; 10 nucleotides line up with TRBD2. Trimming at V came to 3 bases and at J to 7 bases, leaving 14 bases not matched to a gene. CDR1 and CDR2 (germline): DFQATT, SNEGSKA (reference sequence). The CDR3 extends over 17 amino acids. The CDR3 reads CSASPLSLAGAGGELFF. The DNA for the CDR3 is TGCAGTGCTAGTCCTCTTAGTCTAGCGGGAGCGGGCGGGGAGCTGTTTTTT.

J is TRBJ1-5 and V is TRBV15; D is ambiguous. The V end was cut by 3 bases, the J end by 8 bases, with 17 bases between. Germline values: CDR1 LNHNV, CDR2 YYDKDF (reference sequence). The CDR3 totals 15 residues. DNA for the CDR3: TGTGCCACCAGCAGTAGAGGCGCAGGTCCAGAGCCCCAGCATTTT. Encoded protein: CATSSRGAGPEPQHF.

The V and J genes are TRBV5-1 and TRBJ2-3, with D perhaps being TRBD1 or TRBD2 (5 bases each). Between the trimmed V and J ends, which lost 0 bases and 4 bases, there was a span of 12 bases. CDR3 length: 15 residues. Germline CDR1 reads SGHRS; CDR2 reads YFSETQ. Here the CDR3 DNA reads TGCGCCAGCAGCTTGGAAGGGGCGCGGGCAGATACGCAGTATTTT. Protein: CASSLEGARADTQYF. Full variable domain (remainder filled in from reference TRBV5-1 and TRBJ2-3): KAGVTQTPRYLIKTRGQQVTLSCSPISGHRSVSWYQQTPGQGLQFLFEYFSETQRNKGNFPGRFSGRQFSNSRSEMNVSTLELGDSALYLCASSLEGARADTQYFGPGTRLTVL.

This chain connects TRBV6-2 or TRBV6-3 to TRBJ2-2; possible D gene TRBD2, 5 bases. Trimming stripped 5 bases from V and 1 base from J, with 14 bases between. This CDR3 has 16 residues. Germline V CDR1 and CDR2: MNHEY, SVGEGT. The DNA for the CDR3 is TGTGCCAGCAGTCCCGGACTGGGATTGAACACCGGGGAGCTGTTTTTT. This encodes CASSPGLGLNTGELFF.